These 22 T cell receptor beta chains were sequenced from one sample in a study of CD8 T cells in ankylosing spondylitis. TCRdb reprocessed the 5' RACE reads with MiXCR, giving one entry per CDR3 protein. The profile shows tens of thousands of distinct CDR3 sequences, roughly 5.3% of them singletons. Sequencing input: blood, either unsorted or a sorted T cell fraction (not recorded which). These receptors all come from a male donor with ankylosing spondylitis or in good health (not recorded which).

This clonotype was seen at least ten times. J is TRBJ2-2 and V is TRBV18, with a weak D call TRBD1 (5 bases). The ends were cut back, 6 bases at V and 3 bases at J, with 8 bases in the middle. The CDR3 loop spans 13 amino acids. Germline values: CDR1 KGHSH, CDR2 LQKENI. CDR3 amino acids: CASSDRDTGELFF. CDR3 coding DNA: TGTGCCAGCTCCGACAGAGACACCGGGGAGCTGTTTTTT.

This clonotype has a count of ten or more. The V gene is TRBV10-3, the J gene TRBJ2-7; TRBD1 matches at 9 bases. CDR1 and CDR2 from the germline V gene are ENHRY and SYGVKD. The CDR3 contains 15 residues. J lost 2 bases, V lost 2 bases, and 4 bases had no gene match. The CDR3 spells CAISEGGQGPYEQYF. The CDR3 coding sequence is TGTGCCATCAGTGAGGGGGGACAGGGTCCCTACGAGCAGTACTTC.

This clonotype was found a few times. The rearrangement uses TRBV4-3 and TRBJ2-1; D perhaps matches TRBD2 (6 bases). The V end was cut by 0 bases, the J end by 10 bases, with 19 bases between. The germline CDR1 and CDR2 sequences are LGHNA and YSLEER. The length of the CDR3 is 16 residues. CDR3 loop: CASSQDTGTFLGEQFF. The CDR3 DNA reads TGCGCCAGCAGCCAAGATACTGGGACTTTCCTCGGCGAGCAGTTCTTC.

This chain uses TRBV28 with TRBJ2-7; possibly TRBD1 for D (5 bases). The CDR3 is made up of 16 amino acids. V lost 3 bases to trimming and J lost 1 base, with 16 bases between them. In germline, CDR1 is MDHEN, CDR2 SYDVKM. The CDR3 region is CASSFVVTVPSYEQYF. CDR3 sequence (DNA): TGTGCCAGCAGTTTCGTAGTGACAGTACCGTCCTACGAGCAGTACTTC. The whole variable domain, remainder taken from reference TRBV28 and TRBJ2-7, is DVKVTQSSRYLVKRTGEKVFLECVQDMDHENMFWYRQDPGLGLRLIYFSYDVKMKEKGDIPEGYSVSREKKERFSLILESASTNQTSMYLCASSFVVTVPSYEQYFGPGTRLTVT.

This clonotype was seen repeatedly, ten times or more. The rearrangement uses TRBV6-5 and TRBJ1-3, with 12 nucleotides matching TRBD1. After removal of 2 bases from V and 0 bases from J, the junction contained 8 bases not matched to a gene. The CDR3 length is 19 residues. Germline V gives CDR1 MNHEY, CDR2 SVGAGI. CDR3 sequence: CASSYPGTGGRSSGNTIYF. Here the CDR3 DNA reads TGTGCCAGCAGTTACCCCGGGACAGGGGGCCGAAGCTCTGGAAACACCATATATTTT.

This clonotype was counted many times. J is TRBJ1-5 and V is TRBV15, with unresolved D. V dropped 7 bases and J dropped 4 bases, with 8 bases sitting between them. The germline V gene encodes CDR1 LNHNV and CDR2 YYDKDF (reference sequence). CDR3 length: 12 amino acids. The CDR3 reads CATTDLNQPQHF. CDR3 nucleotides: TGTGCCACCACCGATTTAAATCAGCCCCAGCATTTT.

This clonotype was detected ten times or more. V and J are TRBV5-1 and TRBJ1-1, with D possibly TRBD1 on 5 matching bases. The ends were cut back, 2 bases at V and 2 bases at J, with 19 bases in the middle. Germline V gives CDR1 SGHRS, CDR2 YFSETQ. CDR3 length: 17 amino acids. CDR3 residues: CASSFQGALVPNTEAFF. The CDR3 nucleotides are TGCGCCAGCAGCTTTCAGGGAGCCCTTGTCCCCAACACTGAAGCTTTCTTT.

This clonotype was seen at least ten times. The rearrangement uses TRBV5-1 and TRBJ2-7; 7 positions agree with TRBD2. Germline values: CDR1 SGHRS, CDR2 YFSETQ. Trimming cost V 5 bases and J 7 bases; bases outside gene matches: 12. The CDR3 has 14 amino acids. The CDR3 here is CASRYSGTMGEQYF. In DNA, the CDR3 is TGCGCCAGCAGGTACAGCGGGACCATGGGGGAGCAGTACTTC.

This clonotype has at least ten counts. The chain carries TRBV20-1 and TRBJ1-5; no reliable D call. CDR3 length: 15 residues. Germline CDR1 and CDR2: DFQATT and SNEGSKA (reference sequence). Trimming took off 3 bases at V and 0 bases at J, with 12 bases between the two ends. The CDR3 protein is CSASEPVYSNQPQHF. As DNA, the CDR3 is TGCAGTGCTAGTGAGCCGGTCTATAGCAATCAGCCCCAGCATTTT.

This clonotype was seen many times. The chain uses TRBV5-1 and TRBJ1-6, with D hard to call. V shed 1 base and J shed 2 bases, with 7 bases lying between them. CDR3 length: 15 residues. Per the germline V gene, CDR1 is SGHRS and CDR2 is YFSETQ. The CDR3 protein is CASSLSRTYNSPLHF. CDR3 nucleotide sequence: TGCGCCAGCAGCTTGAGCAGGACCTATAATTCACCCCTCCACTTT.

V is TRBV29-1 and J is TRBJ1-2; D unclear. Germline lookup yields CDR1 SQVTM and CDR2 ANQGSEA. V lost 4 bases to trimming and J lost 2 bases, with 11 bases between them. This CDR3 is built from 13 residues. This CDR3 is CSVGETQNYGYTF. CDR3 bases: TGCAGCGTTGGGGAGACCCAGAACTATGGCTACACCTTC.

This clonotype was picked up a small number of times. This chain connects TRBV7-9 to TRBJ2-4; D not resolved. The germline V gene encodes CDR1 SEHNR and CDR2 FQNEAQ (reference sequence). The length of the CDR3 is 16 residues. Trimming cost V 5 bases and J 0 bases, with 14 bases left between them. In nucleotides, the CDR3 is TGTGCCAGCAGCCAAACGGACGGGTTAGCCAAAAACATTCAGTACTTC. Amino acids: CASSQTDGLAKNIQYF.

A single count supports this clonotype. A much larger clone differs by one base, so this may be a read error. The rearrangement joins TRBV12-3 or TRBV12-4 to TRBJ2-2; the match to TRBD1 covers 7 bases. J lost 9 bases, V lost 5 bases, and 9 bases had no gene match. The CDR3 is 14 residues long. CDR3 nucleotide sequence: TGTGCCAGCAGTCATCTGGACAGGACCAGGGAGCTGTTTTTT. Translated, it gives CASSHLDRTRELFF.

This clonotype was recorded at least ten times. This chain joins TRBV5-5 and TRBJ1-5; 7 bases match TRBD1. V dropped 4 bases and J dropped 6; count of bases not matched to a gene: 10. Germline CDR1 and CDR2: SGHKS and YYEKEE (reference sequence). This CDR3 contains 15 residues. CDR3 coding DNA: TGTGCCAGCAGCCAGGTGCCAGGGACAGCTCAGCCCCAGCATTTT. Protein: CASSQVPGTAQPQHF.

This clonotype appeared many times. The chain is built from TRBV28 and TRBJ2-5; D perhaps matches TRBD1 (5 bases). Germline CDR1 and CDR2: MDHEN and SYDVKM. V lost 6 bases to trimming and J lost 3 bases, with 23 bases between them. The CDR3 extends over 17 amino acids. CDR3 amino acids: CASRPPPGKSREETQYF. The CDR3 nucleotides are TGTGCCAGCAGACCACCTCCAGGGAAGAGTAGAGAAGAGACCCAGTACTTC.

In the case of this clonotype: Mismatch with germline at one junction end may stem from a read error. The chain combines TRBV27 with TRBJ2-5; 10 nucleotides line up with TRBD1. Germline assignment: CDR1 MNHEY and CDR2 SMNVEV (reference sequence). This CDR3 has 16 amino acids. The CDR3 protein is CAISPGTGDTVVIQYF. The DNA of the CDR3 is TGTGCCATCAGTCCAGGGACAGGGGATACCGTAGTGATCCAGTACTTC.

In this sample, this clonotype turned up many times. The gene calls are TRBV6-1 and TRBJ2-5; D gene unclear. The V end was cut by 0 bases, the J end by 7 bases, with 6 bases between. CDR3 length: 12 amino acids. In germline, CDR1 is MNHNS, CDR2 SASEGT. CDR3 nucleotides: TGTGCCAGCAGTGAAGCGCAGTGGACCCAGTACTTC. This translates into CASSEAQWTQYF.

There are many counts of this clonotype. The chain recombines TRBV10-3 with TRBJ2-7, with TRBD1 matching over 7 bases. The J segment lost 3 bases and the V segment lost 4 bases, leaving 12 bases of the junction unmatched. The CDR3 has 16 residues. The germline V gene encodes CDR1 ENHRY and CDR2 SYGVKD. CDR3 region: CAISALDRARGYEQYF. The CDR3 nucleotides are TGTGCCATCAGTGCCCTTGACAGGGCCCGAGGCTACGAGCAGTACTTC.

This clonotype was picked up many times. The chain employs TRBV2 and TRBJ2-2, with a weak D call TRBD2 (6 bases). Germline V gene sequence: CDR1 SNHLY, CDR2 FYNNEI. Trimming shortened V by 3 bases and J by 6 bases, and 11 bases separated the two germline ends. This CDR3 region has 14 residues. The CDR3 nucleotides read TGTGCCAGCAGTGAGGCGGGATTTTCCGGGGAGCTGTTTTTT. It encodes CASSEAGFSGELFF.

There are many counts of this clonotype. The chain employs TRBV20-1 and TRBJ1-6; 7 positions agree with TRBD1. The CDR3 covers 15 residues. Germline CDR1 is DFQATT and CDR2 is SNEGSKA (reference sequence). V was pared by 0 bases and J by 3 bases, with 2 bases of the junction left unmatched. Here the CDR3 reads CSARDRGYYNSPLHF. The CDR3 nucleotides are TGCAGTGCTAGAGACAGGGGGTACTATAATTCACCCCTCCACTTT.

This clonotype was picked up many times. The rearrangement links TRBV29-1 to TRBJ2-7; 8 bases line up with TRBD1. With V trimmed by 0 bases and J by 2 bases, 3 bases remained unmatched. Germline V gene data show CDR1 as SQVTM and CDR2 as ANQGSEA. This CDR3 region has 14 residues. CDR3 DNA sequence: TGCAGCGTTGAAGACAGGGACAGGACCTACGAGCAGTACTTC. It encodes CSVEDRDRTYEQYF.

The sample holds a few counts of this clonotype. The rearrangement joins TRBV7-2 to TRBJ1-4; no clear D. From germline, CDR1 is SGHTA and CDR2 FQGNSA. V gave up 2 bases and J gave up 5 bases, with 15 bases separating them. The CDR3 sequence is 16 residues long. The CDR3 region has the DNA TGTGCCAGCAGCTTAAGTCCAGCCGGACGAAATGAAAAACTGTTTTTT. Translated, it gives CASSLSPAGRNEKLFF. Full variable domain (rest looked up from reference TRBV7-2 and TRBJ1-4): GAGVSQSPSNKVTEKGKDVELRCDPISGHTALYWYRQSLGQGLEFLIYFQGNSAPDKSGLPSDRFSAERTGGSVSTLTIQRTQQEDSAVYLCASSLSPAGRNEKLFFGSGTQLSVL.